The source of this T cell receptor (beta chain) is a study of cytomegalovirus exposure and HLA in healthy donors. Study results and limitations: In a later analysis, first-cohort TCR clusters were found to tend to co-occur in the approximately 120 validation repertoires. Under in vitro conditions, a few CMV-associated chains were confirmed as specific for CMV antigens. Associated with cytomegalovirus, according to the listing, were around 160 TCR beta chains.

As to this clone: What it recognizes is unknown.

The CDR3 runs to 16 residues. CDR1 is SEHNR, CDR2 FQNEAQ, per germline (reference sequence). V was clipped by 1 base and J by 0 bases; unmatched bases: 2. Here immunoSEQ multiplex PCR was the method, and the copy in TCRdb shows in-frame clones only, minus some. The sample includes tens of thousands of clones, roughly nine tenths of them seen just once. The source material was PBMCs. The chain is built from TRBV7-9 and TRBJ2-2; 7 nucleotides align to TRBD2. This TCR was sampled from a young woman in good health and CMV-seronegative. CDR3 region: CASSLGAGSNTGELFF. CDR3 in DNA: TGTGCCAGCAGCTTAGGAGCGGGATCGAACACCGGGGAGCTGTTTTTT.